The present TCR beta chain was sequenced within a study of identical twins. Study-wide findings and caveats: Conclusions were based on cross-sectional statistical analysis, without following the same donors. Twins showed weaker excess sharing in their beta out-of-frame sequences. While abundant cord blood beta clonotypes carried fewer insertions, memory repertoires showed no such pattern.

CDR1 is LGHNT and CDR2 is FRNRAP in the germline V gene. The V segment lost 5 bases and the J segment 6 bases; nucleotides outside the gene matches: 10. This CDR3 region has 15 residues. This clonotype turned up a few times. The antigen remains undetermined. TCRdb called the 5' RACE reads again in MiXCR, with one record for every CDR3 protein. The table records under 900,000 distinct CDR3 sequences, about 12% of them present only once. Another study also made use of these data, one on yellow fever vaccine responses in identical twins.

The origin of this receptor is a woman aged 18-35 years in good health. V gene TRBV12-5 combines with J gene TRBJ1-1; TRBD1 agrees at 9 bases. The sequencing sample was made of PBMCs. The CDR3 spells CASGPPGQGFSEAFF. In DNA, the CDR3 is TGTGCTAGTGGTCCCCCGGGACAGGGTTTTTCTGAAGCTTTCTTT.